This T cell receptor beta chain originates from a study of beta chain features in type 1 diabetes. This clone has a handful of counts. The CDR3 consists of 12 residues. V was pared by 0 bases and J by 8 bases, with 4 bases between. Germline values: CDR1 ENHRY, CDR2 SYGVKD. cDNA synthesis used the whole RNA isolate, giving expressed TCRB sequences. Only in-frame clones appear in the TCRdb table, and some are missing; sequencing was by immunoSEQ multiplex PCR. Here the sample spans 150,000 to 200,000 clones, roughly 9% being singletons. The sequence came from a woman younger than 30 in good health. The chain couples TRBV10-3 to TRBJ1-4; D is unclear. The sequenced sample consisted of central memory CD4+ T cells from blood. As DNA, the CDR3 is TGTGCCATCAGTGAGTCGAGGGAAAAACTGTTTTTT. Protein sequence: CAISESREKLFF.